This T cell receptor beta chain was documented in a study of spatial heterogeneity in lung cancer. The time point is: sample taken at primary tumor resection. From tumor, nontumor lung or frozen PBMC, whole RNA was taken unsorted for sequencing. The CDR3 sequence is 14 residues long. TCRdb reprocessed the 5' RACE reads via MiXCR and lists one record per CDR3 protein. The table lists some 3,400 distinct CDR3 sequences, 41% of them singletons. The clonotype was recovered from a male donor with early-stage non-small cell lung cancer. The rearrangement links TRBV12-2 to TRBJ2-1; the table's TRBD2 call for D was not verified on the DNA. TRBV12-2 is designated a pseudogene. Sequenced here: PBMCs, sampled at surgery. The CDR3 DNA sequence: TGTGCAAGTCGCTGGCCTACTGCTAGTTTAGAGCAGTTCTTC. It translates to CASRWPTASLEQFF.